Below are 2 T cell receptor beta chains sequenced from a single sample in a study of identical twins. In TCRdb, the 5' RACE reads were re-called with MiXCR into one record per CDR3 protein. The sample includes 600,000 to 850,000 distinct CDR3 sequences, roughly 18% seen only once; the top ten take roughly 13%. The data were also submitted as part of a second study, on T cells expressing NK-cell markers.

Specimen: PBMCs. These TCRs come from a woman between 18 and 30 years old in good health.

The V call is TRBV12-5, the J call TRBJ1-2, with D unclear. Per germline, CDR1 LGHNT and CDR2 FRNRAP. This CDR3 is built from 10 residues. Deletions cut 4 bases from V and 5 bases from J, with 2 bases between. The CDR3 sequence is CASGSYGYTF. DNA of the CDR3: TGTGCTAGTGGTTCGTATGGCTACACCTTC.

J is TRBJ2-7 and V is TRBV12-3 or TRBV12-4, with D possibly matching TRBD2 (6 bases). Trimming removed 5 bases from V and 2 bases from J, with 10 bases in between. The CDR3 is made up of 13 amino acids. This CDR3 reads CASSDWGAYEQYF. The CDR3 DNA reads as TGTGCCAGCAGTGACTGGGGGGCCTACGAGCAGTACTTC.